This TCR beta chain appears in the sequencing data of a study of CD8+ T cells in alopecia areata. Treatment: oral pan-JAK inhibitor, 5-10 mg twice daily. RNA extraction was followed by reverse transcription into cDNA, which acted as the sequencing template. Sequencing was performed with immunoSEQ multiplex PCR; in TCRdb, only in-frame clones are kept and a portion is missing. The data show about 42,000 clones, roughly 90% seen once. The length of the CDR3 is 14 residues. Germline V gives CDR1 MNHEY, CDR2 SMNVEV (reference sequence). V lost 4 bases to trimming and J lost 4 bases; unmatched junction nucleotides: 5.

The V and J genes are TRBV27 and TRBJ2-3, with 7 bases aligning to TRBD2. This clonotype originated in a human donor with alopecia areata. The sample here was CD8+ T cells sorted from blood, taken at week 24, from a patient treated with tofacitinib. DNA for the CDR3: TGTGCCAGCAGTTCAGGACTAGTCCCAGATACGCAGTATTTT. Translation: CASSSGLVPDTQYF.